The 7 T cell receptor beta chains below come from one sample, sequenced in a study of T cells in Graves' hyperthyroidism and ophthalmopathy. Researchers amplified the TCR beta CDR3 regions from RNA transcripts. HTBI primers were employed in a first-round RT-PCR of the TCR CDR3. TCRdb processed the multiplex PCR reads anew with MiXCR; each CDR3 protein has one entry. The sample holds around 600,000 distinct CDR3 sequences, roughly 15% seen once. Source material: blood. Source of these receptors: a woman aged 50 to 60 with Graves' ophthalmopathy.

The chain has TRBV12-3 or TRBV12-4 and TRBJ2-2, with 11 bases identical to TRBD1. V trimming: 6 bases; J trimming: 5 bases; junction bases outside the gene matches: 11. The CDR3 spans 17 residues. The CDR3 loop reads CASSRLPGQGGTGELFF. CDR3 DNA: TGTGCCAGCAGCCGACTACCGGGACAGGGGGGGACCGGGGAGCTGTTTTTT.

This clonotype has just a few counts. The rearrangement uses TRBV10-3 and TRBJ1-3; D ambiguous. Between the trimmed V and J ends, which lost 2 bases and 0 bases, there was a span of 14 bases. The germline V gene encodes CDR1 ENHRY and CDR2 SYGVKD. The length of the CDR3 is 17 residues. The CDR3 sequence is CAISEANWESSGNTIYF. In DNA, the CDR3 is TGTGCCATCAGTGAGGCCAATTGGGAAAGCTCTGGAAACACCATATATTTT.

This clonotype was seen once. The chain combines TRBV18 with TRBJ2-1; a possible D gene is TRBD2 (6 bases). Germline V gene lookup returns CDR1 KGHSH and CDR2 LQKENI. The CDR3 extends over 15 amino acids. Trimming took 1 base from V and 6 from J, leaving 13 bases between them. CDR3 loop: CASSPRLGTGNEQFF. CDR3 nucleotide sequence: TGTGCCAGCTCACCACGACTAGGAACCGGCAATGAGCAGTTCTTC.

This clonotype has a count of ten or more. This chain links TRBV11-2 with TRBJ2-2; perhaps TRBD2 as D (5 bases). V lost 4 bases and J 3 bases, leaving 24 bases between the germline ends. This CDR3 is built from 19 residues. CDR1 SGHAT and CDR2 FQNNGV come from the germline V gene. The DNA for the CDR3 is TGTGCCAGCAGCTCAAGAGGTCAGCGGAGGACCCTTGACACCGGGGAGCTGTTTTTT. Amino acids: CASSSRGQRRTLDTGELFF.

Remarks on this clonotype: Germline is not matched at one junction end, which may reflect a read error. The chain carries TRBV20-1 and TRBJ1-5; TRBD1 is a possible D gene (5 bases). Germline V gives CDR1 DFQATT, CDR2 SNEGSKA (reference sequence). The CDR3 length is 15 residues. The CDR3 reads CSAGDRKQALGPQHF. CDR3 DNA sequence: TGCAGTGCTGGAGACAGAAAACAGGCCTTGGGGCCCCAGCATTTT.

This clonotype was seen many times. The chain joins TRBV5-1 to TRBJ2-5; D might be TRBD1 (5 bases). Trimming took off 4 bases at V and 9 bases at J, with 10 bases between the two ends. Germline-derived CDR1 and CDR2 are SGHRS and YFSETQ. CDR3 size: 11 residues. CDR3 in amino acids: CASSASRAQYF. The CDR3 DNA is TGCGCCAGCAGCGCCAGCAGGGCCCAGTACTTC. Full variable domain (rest looked up from reference TRBV5-1 and TRBJ2-5): KAGVTQTPRYLIKTRGQQVTLSCSPISGHRSVSWYQQTPGQGLQFLFEYFSETQRNKGNFPGRFSGRQFSNSRSEMNVSTLELGDSALYLCASSASRAQYFGPGTRLLVL.

Many counts were recorded for this clonotype. The chain employs TRBV20-1 and TRBJ2-1, with TRBD2 matching 8 bases. Per germline, CDR1 DFQATT and CDR2 SNEGSKA (reference sequence). The CDR3 totals 15 residues. Trimming at V came to 1 base and at J to 4 bases, leaving 6 bases not matched to a gene. This CDR3 is CSARALAEAYNEQFF. Written as DNA, the CDR3 is TGCAGTGCTAGAGCACTAGCGGAAGCTTACAATGAGCAGTTCTTC.